This TCR beta chain appears in the sequencing data of a study of blood T cell repertoires in COVID-19. Across the whole study: T cells, B-cell-depleted T cells, or PBMCs provided the cDNA or gDNA that served as material.

Membership in each cohort depended on participant-reported clinical history. Symptom resolution, clearance, or two negative PCRs marked the recovered donors of Cohort 3. Losses at the gene ends were 5 bases for V and 6 bases for J; bases not matched to a gene: 3. The CDR3 totals 12 residues. The germline CDR1 and CDR2 sequences are SGHVS and FQNEAQ. This clone was found once. Method: immunoSEQ multiplex PCR; TCRdb's copy keeps in-frame clones and lacks some. Of about 270,000 clones listed, over 85% were seen once; the top ten hold 1.5% to 2%. This clonotype was sampled from an older woman who had recovered from COVID-19. This chain links TRBV7-8 with TRBJ2-7; 8 bases agree with TRBD1. Sequenced sample: PBMCs or T cells enriched from blood (not recorded which). The CDR3 loop is CASSQDRAEQYF. The CDR3 DNA sequence: TGTGCCAGCAGCCAGGACAGGGCCGAGCAGTACTTC.